A selection of T cell receptor beta chains follows, all from one sample in a study of T cell responses to AZD1222 COVID-19 vaccine. Repertoires were generated with immunoSEQ multiplex PCR, while TCRdb's copy carries only in-frame clones and drops some. The table lists fewer than 150,000 clones, 75% to 90% of them singletons, with over 4% in the top ten. The sample was peripheral blood, taken on day 0 of AZD1222 vaccination. Every receptor here comes from an adult in good health. Each CDR3 is given with its conserved first and last residue. The order of the fields is clone size, CDR3 length, V gene, D gene, J gene, CDR3 DNA, CDR3 protein. The D gene is left open where the match is weak. The size entry is marked missing in some rows and otherwise reads once, few, many or a size class.

clone size: few
CDR3 length: 13
V gene: TRBV6-5
D gene: -
J gene: TRBJ2-1
CDR3 DNA: TGTGCCAGCAGCTCGAGCTCCTACAATGAGCAGTTCTTC
CDR3 protein: CASSSSSYNEQFF

clone size: once
CDR3 length: 13
V gene: TRBV19
D gene: -
J gene: TRBJ1-6
CDR3 DNA: TGTGCCAGCGCTAGGGGGGGAGGTTCACCCCTCCACTTT
CDR3 protein: CASARGGGSPLHF

clone size: -
CDR3 length: 17
V gene: TRBV4-1
D gene: -
J gene: TRBJ2-7
CDR3 DNA: TGCGCCAGCAGCCAACGTCCTTCCGTGGCACAGGCCTACGAGCAGTACTTC
CDR3 protein: CASSQRPSVAQAYEQYF

clone size: -
CDR3 length: 13
V gene: TRBV11-3
D gene: -
J gene: TRBJ1-1
CDR3 DNA: TGTGCCAGCAGCAGGGGAGGGGACACTGAAGCTTTCTTT
CDR3 protein: CASSRGGDTEAFF

clone size: -
CDR3 length: 13
V gene: TRBV30
D gene: -
J gene: TRBJ1-2
CDR3 DNA: TGTGCCTGGAGTGAGGGGCAAGGCTATGGCTACACCTTC
CDR3 protein: CAWSEGQGYGYTF

clone size: -
CDR3 length: 16
V gene: TRBV12-5
D gene: -
J gene: TRBJ2-3
CDR3 DNA: TGTGCTAGTGGTTTGAATTCTGGATTAGGGCCAGATACGCAGTATTTT
CDR3 protein: CASGLNSGLGPDTQYF

clone size: -
CDR3 length: 13
V gene: TRBV12-3/TRBV12-4
D gene: -
J gene: TRBJ2-2
CDR3 DNA: TGTGCCAGCACCGAATCGTACACCGGGGAGCTGTTTTTT
CDR3 protein: CASTESYTGELFF

clone size: -
CDR3 length: 15
V gene: TRBV6-1
D gene: TRBD1
J gene: TRBJ1-2
CDR3 DNA: TGTGCCAGCAGTGAAGCATCGGGACAGGGGTATGGCTACACCTTC
CDR3 protein: CASSEASGQGYGYTF

clone size: -
CDR3 length: 15
V gene: TRBV7-2
D gene: -
J gene: TRBJ1-4
CDR3 DNA: TGTGCCAGCAGCTCCGGAGGGAAAACTAATGAAAAACTGTTTTTT
CDR3 protein: CASSSGGKTNEKLFF

clone size: -
CDR3 length: 17
V gene: TRBV2
D gene: TRBD1
J gene: TRBJ1-1
CDR3 DNA: TGTGCCAGCAGCCCGGGACAGGACTACCCAATGAACACTGAAGCTTTCTTT
CDR3 protein: CASSPGQDYPMNTEAFF

clone size: -
CDR3 length: 14
V gene: TRBV5-8
D gene: TRBD1
J gene: TRBJ1-6
CDR3 DNA: TGTGCCAGCAGCCAAGGACAGGGACTTCCACCCCTCCACTTT
CDR3 protein: CASSQGQGLPPLHF